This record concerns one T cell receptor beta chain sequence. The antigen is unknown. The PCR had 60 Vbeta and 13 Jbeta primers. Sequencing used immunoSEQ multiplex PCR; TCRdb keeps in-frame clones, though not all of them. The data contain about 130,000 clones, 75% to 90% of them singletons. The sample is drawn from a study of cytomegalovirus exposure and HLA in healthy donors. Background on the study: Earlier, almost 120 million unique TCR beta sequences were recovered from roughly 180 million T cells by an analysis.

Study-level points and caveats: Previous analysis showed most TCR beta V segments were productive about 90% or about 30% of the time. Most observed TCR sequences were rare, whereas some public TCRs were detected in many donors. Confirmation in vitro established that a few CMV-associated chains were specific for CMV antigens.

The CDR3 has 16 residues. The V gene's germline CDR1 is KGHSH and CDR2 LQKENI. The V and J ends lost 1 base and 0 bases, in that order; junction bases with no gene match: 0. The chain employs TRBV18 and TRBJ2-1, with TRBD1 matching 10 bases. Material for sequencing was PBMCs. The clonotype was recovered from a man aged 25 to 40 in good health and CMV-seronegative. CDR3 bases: TGTGCCAGCTCACCACGACAGGGGGCCTCCTACAATGAGCAGTTCTTC. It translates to CASSPRQGASYNEQFF.